The entry below describes one T cell receptor (beta chain). What it binds is not known. Amplification used 60 Vbeta primers and 13 Jbeta primers. The repertoire was sequenced with immunoSEQ multiplex PCR; TCRdb's copy has only in-frame clones and lacks some. The sample carries some 140,000 clones, 75% to 80% recorded once. This sample was taken from a study of cytomegalovirus exposure and HLA in healthy donors. General observations from the study: The authors assumed roughly uniform sequencing depth across donors for presence/absence analyses. As a later analysis showed, a missense DCLRE1C variant was linked to trimming of TCR beta V- and J-genes.

J lost 1 base, V lost 2 bases, and 2 bases had no gene match. The CDR3 has 15 residues. From germline, CDR1 is SGDLS and CDR2 YYNGEE. The sequenced material came from PBMCs. This receptor was obtained from a man younger than 45 in good health and CMV-seronegative. V is TRBV9 and J is TRBJ2-2; 7 nucleotides align to TRBD1. The CDR3 loop reads CASSVRTGNTGELFF. CDR3 nucleotides: TGTGCCAGCAGCGTTAGGACAGGGAACACCGGGGAGCTGTTTTTT.